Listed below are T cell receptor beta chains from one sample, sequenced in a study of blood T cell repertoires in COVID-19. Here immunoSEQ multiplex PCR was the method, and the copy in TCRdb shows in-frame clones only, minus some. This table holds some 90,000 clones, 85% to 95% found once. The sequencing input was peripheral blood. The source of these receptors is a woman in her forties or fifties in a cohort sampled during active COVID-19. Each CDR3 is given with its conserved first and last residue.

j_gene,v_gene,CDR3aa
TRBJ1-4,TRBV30,CASGDWEKLFF
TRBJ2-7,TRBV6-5,CASTSPGGALGEQYF
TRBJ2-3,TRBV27,CASRRGPFEDTQYF
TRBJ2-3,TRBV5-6,CASSLRASGTDTQYF
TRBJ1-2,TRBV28,CASCRDRDGYTF
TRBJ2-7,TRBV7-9,CASSPGGVKYEQYF
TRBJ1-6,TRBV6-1,CASSGRTGEAPSPLHF
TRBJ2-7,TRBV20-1,CSASPDRLYGQYF
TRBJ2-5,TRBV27,CASRRKGEGDQYF
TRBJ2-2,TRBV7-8,CASSLVGSGKGVTGELFF
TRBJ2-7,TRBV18,CASSPGQGDAYEQYF
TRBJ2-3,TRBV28,CASRRSRNTDTQYF
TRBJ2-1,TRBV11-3,CASSSRTSGYNEQFF
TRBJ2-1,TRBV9,CASSVDGAAGGLNEQFF
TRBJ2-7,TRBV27,CASSLPGLAPMEQYF
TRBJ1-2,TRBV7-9,CASSPTGTFYGYTF
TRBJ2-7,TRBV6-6,CASSYSFIATYEQYF
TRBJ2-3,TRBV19,CASSLSRLAGGPSRDTDTQYF
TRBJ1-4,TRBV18,CASSPRTVRNEKLFF
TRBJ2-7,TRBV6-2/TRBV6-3,CASSLSGGRSSYEQYF
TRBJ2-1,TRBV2,CASRSGQGSYNEQFF
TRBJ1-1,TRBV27,CASSLSGTGAGTEAFF
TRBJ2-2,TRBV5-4,CASSFPRGLDTGELFF
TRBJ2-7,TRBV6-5,CASSFLLGGEQYF
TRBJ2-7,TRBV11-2,CASSPGGGSYEQYF
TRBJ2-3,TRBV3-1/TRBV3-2,CASSYKGPDTQYF
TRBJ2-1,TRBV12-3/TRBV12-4,CASGTSGFYEQFF
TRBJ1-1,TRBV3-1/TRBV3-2,CASSHGGTRSTEAFF
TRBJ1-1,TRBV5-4,CASSVDRDRAPAFF
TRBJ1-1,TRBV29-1,CSVRGGDTEAFF
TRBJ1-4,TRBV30,CAREDGVNEKLFF
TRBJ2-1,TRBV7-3,CASSYDRANEQFF
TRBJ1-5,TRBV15,CATSREAGREPQHF
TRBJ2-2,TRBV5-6,CASSLGGLAVTGELFF
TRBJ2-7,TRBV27,CASSLKAPPYEQYF
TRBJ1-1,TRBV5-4,CASSPTGVLNTEAFF
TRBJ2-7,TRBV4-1,CASSYGTGPTYEQYF
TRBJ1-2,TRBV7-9,CASSSGTRGLGGYTF
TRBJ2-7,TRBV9,CASSPGGQISYEQYF
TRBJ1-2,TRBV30,CAWSGRLWTGSNYYGYTF
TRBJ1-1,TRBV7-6,CASSLGHWNTEAFF
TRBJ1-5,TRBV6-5,CASSDEGFGNQPQHF
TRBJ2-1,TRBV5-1,CASSSSGGYLNEQFF
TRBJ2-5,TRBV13,CASSLGVGGWETQYF
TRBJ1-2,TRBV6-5,CASTPRLANYGYTF
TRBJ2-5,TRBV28,CASANGGTQYF
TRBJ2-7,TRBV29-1,CSVAPSGSNEQYF
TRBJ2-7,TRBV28,CASRPQGTLTYEQYF
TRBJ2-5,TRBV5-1,CASSGQGSQETQYF
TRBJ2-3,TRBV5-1,CASSLQGTDTQYF
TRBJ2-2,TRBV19,CASSVLSQLGPGELFF
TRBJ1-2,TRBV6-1,CASSEGGSGGYTF